Described below is a single TCR beta chain sequence and its context. Its specificity is not known. Method: immunoSEQ multiplex PCR; TCRdb's copy keeps in-frame clones and lacks some. The table lists 35,000 to 50,000 clones, 70% to 80% of them singletons. Germline V gene sequence: CDR1 ENHRY, CDR2 SYGVKD. Trimming removed 0 bases from V and 0 bases from J; junction bases left unmatched: 6. The CDR3 is made up of 18 amino acids. These data belong to a study of T cells in localized non-small cell lung cancer. Study-level findings and limits: Longer overall survival was seen with higher T cell density measured in blood. Appearing in adjacent lung were a median approximately 50 of the top 100 tumor clones.

The receptor comes from a woman between 40 and 69 years old with stage II squamous cell lung carcinoma. The sequencing used PBMCs, collected before any cancer treatment. The chain has TRBV10-3 and TRBJ1-5, with 9 bases fitting TRBD1. The CDR3 loop is CAISESTGGGHSNQPQHF. The CDR3 DNA reads as TGTGCCATCAGTGAGTCGACAGGGGGAGGTCATAGCAATCAGCCCCAGCATTTT.